The clone carrying this T cell receptor (beta chain) came up a few times. This specimen comes from a study of regulatory T cells in long-lasting Graves disease. Study overall: Recently diagnosed Graves' patients had received antithyroid drugs for under 3 months.

The sample's time point: newly diagnosed GD, antithyroid drugs for less than 3 months. PBMC-extracted RNA yielded the TCR library. An endocrinology unit in Xi'an, China, supplied the patients. Combining iRepertoire HTBI primers with Arm-PCR of CDR3 regions, the authors built TCR beta libraries. TCRdb re-called the multiplex PCR reads through MiXCR, storing one row per CDR3 protein. The table records around 400,000 distinct CDR3 sequences, roughly 15% of them present only once. These data also formed part of another study, on T cells in Graves' hyperthyroidism and ophthalmopathy. From that report: The model identified upcoming ophthalmopathy a median roughly 6 months ahead of onset.

Sequencing was performed on peripheral blood mononuclear cells (PBMCs), taken at new diagnosis, from a patient treated with antithyroid drugs. The TCR was taken from a woman aged 35 to 49 with Graves disease.

This chain's CDR3 is CATSVRGLNEQFF. The CDR3 DNA follows: TGTGCCACCAGTGTCCGGGGGCTCAATGAGCAGTTCTTC. The J gene is TRBJ2-1, the V gene TRBV24-1; perhaps D is TRBD1 or TRBD2 (6 bases each). Germline V gives CDR1 KGHDR, CDR2 SFDVKD. The CDR3 has 13 residues. The germline V and J ends were trimmed by 5 bases and 6 bases, with 10 bases remaining between them.